Described below is a single T cell receptor beta chain sequence and its context. The antigen remains undetermined. It was with 60 Vbeta and 13 Jbeta primers that the PCR ran. Some clones are missing from TCRdb's copy, which holds only in-frame ones; the method was immunoSEQ multiplex PCR. The table for this sample gives approximately 110,000 clones. The sample is drawn from a study of cytomegalovirus exposure and HLA in healthy donors. The study, taken as a whole, reports: Productive rates of about 90% or about 30% were seen for most TCR beta V segments in an earlier analysis. Highly shared variants forming one cluster were likely a sequencing artifact. Among the most significant clusters, several appeared linked to common viral pathogens in a later analysis. The study labeled more than 150 TCR beta chains cytomegalovirus-associated.

Germline trimming cut 3 bases from V and 0 bases from J; bases unmatched to any gene: 5. In germline, CDR1 is SGHRS, CDR2 YFSETQ. The CDR3 sequence is 16 residues long. This chain connects TRBV5-1 to TRBJ2-1, with 8 bases fitting TRBD1. The source of this sequence is a man aged 40-50 years in good health and CMV-seronegative. Specimen: PBMCs. The CDR3 nucleotides read TGCGCCAGCAGCTCGATTGACAGGGGCTCCTACAATGAGCAGTTCTTC. Residues: CASSSIDRGSYNEQFF.